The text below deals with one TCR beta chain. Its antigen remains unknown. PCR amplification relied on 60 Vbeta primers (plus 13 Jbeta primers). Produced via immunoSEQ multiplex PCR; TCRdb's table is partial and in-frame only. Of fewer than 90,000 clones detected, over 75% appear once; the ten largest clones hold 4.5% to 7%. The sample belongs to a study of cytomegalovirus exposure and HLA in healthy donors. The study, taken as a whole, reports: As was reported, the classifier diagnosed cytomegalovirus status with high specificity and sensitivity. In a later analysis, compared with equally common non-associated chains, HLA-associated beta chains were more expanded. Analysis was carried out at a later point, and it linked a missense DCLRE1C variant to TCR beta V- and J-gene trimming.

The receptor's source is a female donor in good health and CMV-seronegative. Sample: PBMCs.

The CDR3 sequence: CASSLSRDPEGYEQYF. CDR3 coding DNA: TGTGCCAGCAGTTTATCCCGGGATCCGGAGGGCTACGAGCAGTACTTC. The V gene is TRBV27, the J gene TRBJ2-7; the D gene is possibly TRBD2 (6 bases). CDR3 length: 16 residues. Per the germline V gene, CDR1 is MNHEY and CDR2 is SMNVEV (reference sequence). The V gene lost 0 bases and the J gene lost 3 bases, with 15 bases spanning the gap.